The 23 T cell receptor beta chains reported below all come from one sample, sequenced in a study of regulatory T cells in long-lasting Graves disease. CDR3-region Arm-PCR and iRepertoire HTBI primers produced the TCR beta libraries. Each CDR3 protein gets one entry after TCRdb re-called the multiplex PCR reads with MiXCR. The sample includes 530,000 or so distinct CDR3 sequences, roughly 13% of them seen just once. Described time point: newly diagnosed GD, antithyroid drugs for less than 3 months. RNA isolated from PBMCs was used to make the TCR library. These data are also associated with another study on T cells in Graves' hyperthyroidism and ophthalmopathy.

Sample: peripheral blood mononuclear cells (PBMCs), taken at new diagnosis, from a patient treated with antithyroid drugs. These receptor sequences come from a man in his thirties or forties with Graves disease.

This clonotype was seen a few times. The chain is built from TRBV6-1 and TRBJ1-5; perhaps TRBD1 as D (6 bases). The CDR3 spans 14 residues. CDR1 and CDR2 from the germline V gene are MNHNS and SASEGT. V gave up 7 bases and J gave up 3 bases, with 13 bases separating them. The CDR3 sequence is CASIKGGYNQPQHF. CDR3 DNA: TGTGCCAGCATCAAGGGGGGCTACAATCAGCCCCAGCATTTT.

This clonotype showed up many times. J is TRBJ2-7 and V is TRBV20-1; the D gene is possibly TRBD1 (6 bases). Per the germline V gene, CDR1 is DFQATT and CDR2 is SNEGSKA (reference sequence). Between the trimmed V and J ends, which lost 7 bases and 5 bases, there was a span of 9 bases. The CDR3 is made up of 10 amino acids. The chain's CDR3 is CSVQGNEQYF. The CDR3 nucleotides are TGCAGTGTTCAGGGGAACGAGCAGTACTTC.

In this sample, this clonotype turned up many times. The V call is TRBV12-3 or TRBV12-4, the J call TRBJ2-5; D gene unclear. The CDR3 is 18 residues long. The ends were cut back, 2 bases at V and 8 bases at J, with 27 bases in the middle. The CDR3 region is CASSLRSRQVYRRETQYF. CDR3 coding DNA: TGTGCCAGCAGTTTACGCTCCCGGCAGGTGTACCGAAGAGAAACCCAGTACTTC.

This clonotype was counted only a few times. The V call is TRBV5-8, the J call TRBJ1-5; 9 bases align to TRBD1. The germline gives CDR1 SGHTS, CDR2 YDEGEE. V shed 4 bases and J 4 bases; nucleotides not matched to a gene: 15. The CDR3 totals 18 residues. The CDR3 sequence is CASSTTGTGQKNNQPQHF. CDR3 sequence (DNA): TGTGCCAGCAGCACAACCGGGACAGGGCAAAAAAATAATCAGCCCCAGCATTTT.

The rearrangement links TRBV11-3 to TRBJ2-3; 10 bases map to TRBD2. Germline V CDR1 and CDR2: SGHNT, YENEEA. The CDR3 covers 15 residues. J gave up 8 bases and V 4 bases, and 9 bases lay outside the gene matches. This chain's CDR3 is CASSSSGSRVATQYF. The CDR3 DNA reads TGTGCCAGCAGCTCTAGCGGGAGCAGGGTTGCTACGCAGTATTTT.

This clonotype was recorded many times. The rearrangement joins TRBV6-2 or TRBV6-3 to TRBJ2-1; 13 nucleotides line up with TRBD2. The germline V gene encodes CDR1 MNHEY and CDR2 SVGEGT. With V trimmed by 0 bases and J by 10 bases, 3 bases remained unmatched. This CDR3 has 15 residues. The CDR3 DNA follows: TGTGCCAGCAGTTACTCAGGACTAGCGGGAGTCGAGCAGTTCTTC. Translating it yields CASSYSGLAGVEQFF.

This clonotype was seen ten or more times. The chain joins TRBV20-1 to TRBJ2-2; D ambiguous. The CDR3 is 14 residues long. Trimming pared 3 bases from V and 4 bases from J, leaving 12 bases between. The germline gives CDR1 DFQATT, CDR2 SNEGSKA (reference sequence). The CDR3 spells CSARAPSGTGELFF. The CDR3 DNA is TGCAGTGCTAGGGCCCCCTCAGGCACCGGGGAGCTGTTTTTT.

The chain couples TRBV5-1 to TRBJ2-3, with 10 bases that match TRBD2. From germline, CDR1 is SGHRS and CDR2 YFSETQ. There are 16 residues in the CDR3. Trimming took 0 bases from V and 2 from J; bases not matched to a gene: 3. The CDR3 region has the DNA TGCGCCAGCAGCTTGGTTAGCGGGAGGTCCACAGATACGCAGTATTTT. Its protein is CASSLVSGRSTDTQYF.

This clonotype was counted at least ten times. The chain employs TRBV20-1 and TRBJ1-1, with D possibly being TRBD1 (5 bases). Deletions cut 4 bases from V and 5 bases from J, with 14 bases between. The CDR3 has 13 amino acids. Germline lookup yields CDR1 DFQATT and CDR2 SNEGSKA (reference sequence). The CDR3 region is CSAKGVEGTEAFF. The CDR3, as DNA: TGCAGTGCTAAGGGTGTTGAGGGGACTGAAGCTTTCTTT.

This clonotype has a count of ten or more. The CDR3 region is CASSLRDRGRAEAFF. CDR3 sequence (DNA): TGTGCCAGCAGTTTAAGGGACAGGGGGCGGGCTGAAGCTTTCTTT. V and J are TRBV12-3 or TRBV12-4 and TRBJ1-1, with 12 bases identical to TRBD1. This CDR3 contains 15 residues. The V segment lost 2 bases and the J segment 6 bases; nucleotides outside the gene matches: 4.

This clonotype was seen at least ten times. CDR3 DNA sequence: TGTGCCAGCAGAAGCGGGTCCCTCGTTACGCAGTATTTT. This gives the protein CASRSGSLVTQYF. V is TRBV6-1 and J is TRBJ2-3, with a possible D match to TRBD2 (6 bases). V lost 6 bases and J lost 8, with 15 bases in between. The CDR3 sequence is 13 residues long. CDR1 is MNHNS, CDR2 SASEGT, per germline.

This clonotype has ten or more counts. This sequence joins TRBV20-1 and TRBJ2-1; 7 bases map to TRBD2. There are 13 residues in the CDR3. Germline CDR1 and CDR2: DFQATT and SNEGSKA (reference sequence). The trim removed 3 bases at V and 15 bases at J, leaving 14 bases unmatched. The CDR3 DNA reads TGCAGTGCTAGGTCGGCTTGGCGGGAGCAACCGTTCTTC. It is translated as CSARSAWREQPFF.

As for this clonotype: Sequence at one end of the junction differs from germline and may be a read error. This chain uses TRBV19 with TRBJ1-1; tentatively, D is TRBD1 (5 bases). Germline V gene lookup returns CDR1 LNHDA and CDR2 SQIVND (reference sequence). The CDR3 loop spans 15 amino acids. The DNA for the CDR3 is TGTGCCAGTAGTATAAACGGGGCGGGGAACGCTGAAGCTTTCTTT. It specifies CASSINGAGNAEAFF.

This clonotype was detected many times. The chain carries TRBV25-1 and TRBJ2-1, with D perhaps TRBD1 or TRBD2 (5 bases each). This CDR3 is 15 amino acids long. The germline gives CDR1 MGHDK, CDR2 SYGVNS. V lost 6 bases to trimming and J lost 3 bases, with 15 bases between them. CDR3 in amino acids: CASSPLGTGYNEQFF. In DNA, the CDR3 is TGTGCCAGCAGCCCCCTCGGGACGGGCTACAATGAGCAGTTCTTC.

The chain joins TRBV18 to TRBJ2-7, with a possible D match to TRBD2 (6 bases). V was clipped by 3 bases and J by 7 bases, with 16 bases between them. CDR3 length: 14 amino acids. Germline V gene data show CDR1 as KGHSH and CDR2 as LQKENI. The CDR3 DNA reads TGTGCCAGCTCACCGGGACTCGGGGAACGGGAGCAGTACTTC. It specifies CASSPGLGEREQYF.

This clonotype has ten or more counts. The genes are TRBV3-1 and TRBJ1-1; D remains ambiguous. CDR3 length equals 13 residues. Trimming left V 2 bases short and J 10 bases short, with 14 bases between. Germline CDR1 reads LGHDT; CDR2 reads YNNKEL (reference sequence). The CDR3 reads CASSQSPTGRAFF. CDR3 in DNA: TGTGCCAGCAGCCAATCCCCGACTGGGAGAGCTTTCTTT.

This clonotype turned up a few times. V usage is TRBV6-9 and J usage is TRBJ2-3, with D tentatively TRBD1 (5 bases). CDR3 size: 15 residues. Germline CDR1 reads MNHGY; CDR2 reads SVAAGI. V was clipped by 3 bases and J by 4 bases, with 14 bases between them. In DNA, the CDR3 is TGTGCCAGCAGTTACTCTGAAGCAGGGCCAGATACGCAGTATTTT. This sequence encodes CASSYSEAGPDTQYF.

Remarks on this clonotype: This may be a read error: a much more frequent sequence differs by one nucleotide. This chain links TRBV6-4 with TRBJ2-1; D not resolved. From germline, CDR1 is MRHNA and CDR2 SNTAGT. V lost 5 bases, J lost 10 bases, and 21 bases lay in between. There are 15 residues in the CDR3. DNA for the CDR3: TGTGCCAGCAGTCCGGAACGGACCACTTACTACGAGCAGTTCTTC. It specifies CASSPERTTYYEQFF.

This clonotype was observed a handful of times. The chain joins TRBV6-2 or TRBV6-3 to TRBJ2-2, with a possible D match to TRBD2 (6 bases). Trimming stripped 2 bases from V and 2 bases from J, with 12 bases between. Germline assignment: CDR1 MNHEY and CDR2 SVGEGT. CDR3 size: 16 residues. The CDR3 DNA is TGTGCCAGCAGTTACGGGAGCGGGCCTAACACCGGGGAGCTGTTTTTT. Protein product: CASSYGSGPNTGELFF.

This clonotype was counted many times. The chain joins TRBV6-1 to TRBJ2-7, with TRBD2 matching 9 bases. V gave up 6 bases and J gave up 1 base; unmatched junction bases: 10. Per the germline V gene, CDR1 is MNHNS and CDR2 is SASEGT. CDR3 size: 16 residues. This CDR3 reads CASRLHPTSGSYEQYF. Here the CDR3 DNA reads TGTGCCAGCAGACTCCATCCTACTAGCGGGTCCTACGAGCAGTACTTC.

This clonotype was recorded at least ten times. The chain joins TRBV13 to TRBJ2-3; a weak D match, TRBD1 (5 bases). Looked up from germline, CDR1 is PRHDT and CDR2 is FYEKMQ (reference sequence). Trimming pared 3 bases from V and 6 bases from J, leaving 16 bases between. This CDR3 has 15 residues. This chain's CDR3 is CASSFTDTAGDTQYF. The CDR3 DNA reads as TGTGCCAGCAGCTTCACGGACACCGCCGGGGATACGCAGTATTTT.

Worth noting for this clonotype: A much larger clone differs by one base, so this may be a read error. This chain connects TRBV11-3 to TRBJ2-3, with no clear D. The CDR3 extends over 14 amino acids. Germline-derived CDR1 and CDR2 are SGHNT and YENEEA. DNA of the CDR3: TGTGCCAGCAGCTTTGAACACGCCACATATACGCAGTATTTT. Translation: CASSFEHATYTQYF.

Ten or more counts support this clonotype. V usage is TRBV29-1 and J usage is TRBJ1-1; weak D call: TRBD1 (5 bases). The V and J ends lost 2 bases and 4 bases respectively, with 8 bases between them. CDR1 SQVTM and CDR2 ANQGSEA come from the germline V gene. This CDR3 contains 12 residues. The CDR3 DNA reads as TGCAGCGTTGAAAGGGACGGCACTGAAGCTTTCTTT. This codes for CSVERDGTEAFF. The complete variable domain, with remaining parts taken from reference TRBV29-1 and TRBJ1-1, reads SAVISQKPSRDICQRGTSLTIQCQVDSQVTMMFWYRQQPGQSLTLIATANQGSEATYESGFVIDKFPISRPNLTFSTLTVSNMSPEDSSIYLCSVERDGTEAFFGQGTRLTVV.